One and the same sample provided the 14 T cell receptor beta chains below, sequenced in a study of identical twins (dated by TCRdb to about 2016). The method was 5' RACE. The sequencer was an Illumina HiSeq 2000. Starting from the raw public reads, TCRdb applied fastp trimming at Q25, assembled clones with MiXCR and retained in-frame beta chains. For every CDR3 protein sequence, its rows merge into one entry that carries the most common genes and DNA. This sample gives around 480,000 distinct CDR3 sequences in total; 14% of them show up just once. Clones ranked in the top ten supply over 0.5% of the sample. The sample also formed part of further work on yellow fever vaccine responses in identical twins.

The material sequenced was CD4+ T cells sorted from blood. The receptors stem from a woman aged 18-29 years in good health.

This clonotype was found a few times. The rearrangement uses TRBV29-1 and TRBJ2-1, with D possibly TRBD2 on 6 matching bases. The V end lost 7 bases, the J end lost 2 bases, and 12 bases lay between the germline ends. Germline V gene sequence: CDR1 SQVTM, CDR2 ANQGSEA. The CDR3 length is 13 residues. The CDR3: CSGSSSAYNEQFF. In DNA form, the CDR3 reads TGCAGCGGATCCTCTAGCGCCTACAATGAGCAGTTCTTC.

The J gene is TRBJ2-3, the V gene TRBV29-1; D might be TRBD1 or TRBD2, each matching 5 bases. The V gene lost 5 bases and the J gene lost 6 bases, with 18 bases spanning the gap. This CDR3 is built from 14 residues. Germline values: CDR1 SQVTM, CDR2 ANQGSEA. DNA of the CDR3: TGCAGCGTTACTAAAGTGGGGGTCCAGGATACGCAGTATTTT. Amino acid sequence: CSVTKVGVQDTQYF.

This sequence joins TRBV6-2 or TRBV6-3 and TRBJ2-1; 10 nucleotides match TRBD2. This CDR3 contains 11 residues. The J segment lost 11 bases and the V segment lost 8 bases, leaving 3 bases of the junction unmatched. CDR1 MNHEY and CDR2 SVGEGT come from the germline V gene. In DNA form, the CDR3 reads TGTGCCAGCGGTAGCGGGAGGCAGCAGTTCTTC. Encoded protein: CASGSGRQQFF.

This clonotype came up a few times. The chain employs TRBV6-2 or TRBV6-3 and TRBJ1-1; D is unclear. The ends were cut back, 0 bases at V and 0 bases at J, with 11 bases in the middle. The CDR3 has 16 residues. In germline, CDR1 is MNHEY, CDR2 SVGEGT. CDR3 in amino acids: CASSYSFGQLNTEAFF. The CDR3 coding sequence is TGTGCCAGCAGTTACTCCTTTGGGCAGCTGAACACTGAAGCTTTCTTT.

The chain uses TRBV2 and TRBJ2-7, with D tentatively TRBD2 (6 bases). Germline assignment: CDR1 SNHLY and CDR2 FYNNEI. Trimming took off 1 base at V and 6 bases at J, with 16 bases between the two ends. The CDR3 is 15 amino acids. The CDR3 DNA follows: TGTGCCAGCAGTGAAGAGGCGGGACGCCGGGGCGAGCAGTACTTC. Encoded protein: CASSEEAGRRGEQYF.

The chain combines TRBV20-1 with TRBJ2-7; D is unresolved. V was cut by 1 base and J by 0 bases, with 10 bases left in between. Germline assignment: CDR1 DFQATT and CDR2 SNEGSKA (reference sequence). The CDR3 is 14 residues long. The CDR3 DNA sequence: TGCAGTGCTAGAGTTCCTGCTGTCTCCTACGAGCAGTACTTC. It specifies CSARVPAVSYEQYF.

The rearrangement links TRBV2 to TRBJ1-4; D unresolved. With 4 bases removed from V and 0 bases from J, the gap between germline ends came to 6 bases. The CDR3 has 14 residues. Germline CDR1 is SNHLY and CDR2 is FYNNEI. The CDR3 region has the DNA TGTGCCAGCAGTGCATACGCAACTAATGAAAAACTGTTTTTT. Its protein product is CASSAYATNEKLFF.

This clonotype was observed a single time. The V call is TRBV20-1, the J call TRBJ2-7; D gene ambiguous. Germline CDR1 DFQATT, CDR2 SNEGSKA (reference sequence). Trimming took off 7 bases at V and 1 base at J, with 11 bases between the two ends. The CDR3 spans 12 residues. DNA for the CDR3: TGCAGTGTAAAACAAGCATCCTACGAGCAGTACTTC. It specifies CSVKQASYEQYF.

The rearrangement joins TRBV30 to TRBJ2-2; D gene uncertain. The CDR3 sequence is 13 residues long. Trimming cost V 2 bases and J 6 bases, with 10 bases left between them. Germline V gene data show CDR1 as GTSNPN and CDR2 as SVGIG (reference sequence). The CDR3 bases are TGTGCCTGGAGTTCGGGTCAGGCCGGGGAGCTGTTTTTT. This gives the protein CAWSSGQAGELFF.

V usage is TRBV7-6 and J usage is TRBJ1-1; D uncertain. CDR1 is SGHVS and CDR2 is FNYEAQ in the germline V gene. The CDR3 length is 12 residues. V gave up 5 bases and J gave up 4 bases, with 8 bases separating them. The CDR3 coding sequence is TGTGCCAGCAGCACCCGCGGCACTGAAGCTTTCTTT. Amino acid sequence: CASSTRGTEAFF. Drawing the rest from reference TRBV7-6 and TRBJ1-1, the complete variable domain is GAGVSQSPRYKVTKRGQDVALRCDPISGHVSLYWYRQALGQGPEFLTYFNYEAQQDKSGLPNDRFSAERPEGSISTLTIQRTEQRDSAMYRCASSTRGTEAFFGQGTRLTVV.

V is TRBV29-1 and J is TRBJ2-2; D possibly corresponds to TRBD2 (5 bases). Germline lookup yields CDR1 SQVTM and CDR2 ANQGSEA. The CDR3 length is 13 residues. Trimming took off 6 bases at V and 7 bases at J, with 15 bases between the two ends. The CDR3 DNA reads TGCAGCGTCCGGGGAGCGAAGGGCGGGGAGCTGTTTTTT. Translation: CSVRGAKGGELFF.

This clonotype has at least ten counts. The chain combines TRBV3-1 with TRBJ2-1; 8 bases line up with TRBD2. Germline V gene lookup returns CDR1 LGHDT and CDR2 YNNKEL (reference sequence). V gave up 4 bases and J gave up 2 bases; unmatched junction bases: 4. CDR3 length equals 15 residues. CDR3 loop: CASSPSGSTYNEQFF. CDR3 sequence (DNA): TGTGCCAGCAGCCCAAGCGGGAGCACCTACAATGAGCAGTTCTTC.

This chain uses TRBV29-1 with TRBJ2-5, with D perhaps matching TRBD1 (5 bases). Germline assignment: CDR1 SQVTM and CDR2 ANQGSEA. The CDR3 extends over 14 amino acids. Trimming left V 5 bases short and J 4 bases short, with 17 bases between. The CDR3 sequence: CSVRVGRAGETQYF. CDR3 bases: TGCAGCGTTAGGGTCGGCAGGGCAGGAGAGACCCAGTACTTC.

The chain is built from TRBV6-1 and TRBJ2-4; 14 bases map to TRBD2. The CDR3 totals 18 residues. The ends lost 6 bases at V and 0 bases at J; junction bases unmatched: 7. The germline gives CDR1 MNHNS, CDR2 SASEGT. CDR3 DNA: TGTGCCAGCAGCCGCGGGACTAGCGGGAGTAAAGCCAAAAACATTCAGTACTTC. As protein: CASSRGTSGSKAKNIQYF.